Included here is one TCR beta chain sequence, with context. Germline V gene lookup returns CDR1 MRHNA and CDR2 SNTAGT. V was clipped by 5 bases and J by 3 bases; unmatched bases: 4. This CDR3 region has 15 residues. This record belongs to a study of blood T cell repertoires in COVID-19. Study context: The cDNA or gDNA used as material had been derived from T cells, B-cell-depleted T cells, or PBMCs.

Here immunoSEQ multiplex PCR was the method, and the copy in TCRdb shows in-frame clones only, minus some. The table has fewer than 250,000 clones, about four fifths seen once; the top ten hold 3.6%. Self-reported history from a screening survey and questionnaire set each donor's cohort. This TCR derives from a woman in her forties who had been exposed to COVID-19. The V and J genes are TRBV6-4 and TRBJ2-3, with 11 bases fitting TRBD2. Source material: PBMCs or T cells enriched from blood (not recorded which). The CDR3 loop reads CASSPTSGGTDTQYF. CDR3 nucleotide sequence: TGTGCCAGCAGTCCCACTAGCGGGGGTACAGATACGCAGTATTTT.